The T cell receptor beta chain described here comes from a study of CD8 T cells in ankylosing spondylitis. Regarding the study as a whole: Reactive arthritis synovial fluid and blood were previously reported to contain some motif variants. The clones that were linked to disease were reported to be significantly enriched in matched synovial fluid samples from ankylosing spondylitis patients.

This clonotype has a count of ten or more. The antigen is unknown. The authors made TCR beta libraries by quantitative 5'-RACE with molecular barcodes. TCRdb ran MiXCR on the 5' RACE reads and lists one entry per CDR3 protein. The sample consists of 250,000 to 400,000 distinct CDR3 sequences, more than 9% of them appearing once. V was clipped by 0 bases and J by 2 bases, with 10 bases between them. There are 16 residues in the CDR3. Germline V CDR1 and CDR2: SGHTA, FQGNSA. This TCR was sampled from a female donor with ankylosing spondylitis or in good health (not recorded which). Specimen: blood, either unsorted or a sorted T cell fraction (not recorded which). The rearrangement links TRBV7-2 to TRBJ2-2; D unresolved. As DNA, the CDR3 is TGTGCCAGCAGCTTAGCTCAGCGAGAAAACACCGGGGAGCTGTTTTTT. It encodes CASSLAQRENTGELFF. Variable domain in full (rest from reference TRBV7-2 and TRBJ2-2): GAGVSQSPSNKVTEKGKDVELRCDPISGHTALYWYRQSLGQGLEFLIYFQGNSAPDKSGLPSDRFSAERTGGSVSTLTIQRTQQEDSAVYLCASSLAQRENTGELFFGEGSRLTVL.